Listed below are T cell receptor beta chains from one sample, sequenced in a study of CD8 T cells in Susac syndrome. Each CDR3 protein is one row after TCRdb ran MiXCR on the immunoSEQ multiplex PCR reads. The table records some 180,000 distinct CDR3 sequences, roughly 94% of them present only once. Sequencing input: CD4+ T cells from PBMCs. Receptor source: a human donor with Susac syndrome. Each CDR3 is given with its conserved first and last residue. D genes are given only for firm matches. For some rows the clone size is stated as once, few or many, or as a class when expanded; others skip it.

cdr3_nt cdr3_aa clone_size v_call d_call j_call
TGTGCCAGCAGTCGCGGCACAGATACGCAGTATTTT CASSRGTDTQYF few TRBV25-1 - TRBJ2-3
TGTGCCAGCAGCATAAAGCGACCGGGCTACACCTTC CASSIKRPGYTF - TRBV28 - TRBJ1-2
TGCAGTGCTAGAGCATCGGGACAGGGTGATGGCTACACCTTC CSARASGQGDGYTF - TRBV20-1 TRBD1 TRBJ1-2
TGTGCCAGCAGCCTAACGGGAGGGTCAGATACGCAGTATTTT CASSLTGGSDTQYF - TRBV7-9 TRBD2 TRBJ2-3
TGTGCCAGCAGTAGTCGACGCGGGAGGGGAATGGCAGATACGCAGTATTTT CASSSRRGRGMADTQYF - TRBV7-2 TRBD2 TRBJ2-3
TGTGCCAGTAGTATCCAGGCACTGGATCGTTCACCCCTCCACTTT CASSIQALDRSPLHF - TRBV19 - TRBJ1-6
TGTGCCAGCAGACTACAACCGAACCACGAGCAGTACTTC CASRLQPNHEQYF few TRBV28 - TRBJ2-7
TGCAGTGCTAGAGTGCTCAGGGGGACCACTGAAGCTTTCTTT CSARVLRGTTEAFF - TRBV20-1 TRBD1 TRBJ1-1
TGTGCCACCAGTGATTTTCCCAACTACGAGCAGTACTTC CATSDFPNYEQYF once TRBV24-1 - TRBJ2-7
TGTGCCAGCAGTTACGGGGCTCTCAACACTGAAGCTTTCTTT CASSYGALNTEAFF - TRBV6-2/TRBV6-3 - TRBJ1-1
TGCAGTGCTAGTCGGCTAGCGGGATCCTACAATGAGCAGTTCTTC CSASRLAGSYNEQFF - TRBV20-1 TRBD2 TRBJ2-1
TGCGCCAGCAGCCAAGATGGGTTCGGGAACACTGAAGCTTTCTTT CASSQDGFGNTEAFF - TRBV4-1 - TRBJ1-1
TGCAGTGCTAGAGCCGCCGGGACAAGAGGGTTTAAAAACATTCAGTACTTC CSARAAGTRGFKNIQYF once TRBV20-1 - TRBJ2-4
TGTGCCACCAGTGGCGGAGGACTCGGCGAGCAGTACTTC CATSGGGLGEQYF - TRBV24-1 - TRBJ2-7
TGCGCCAGCAGTCTAGCGGGGGGCCTCTCGGGTAAAGAGACCCAGTACTTC CASSLAGGLSGKETQYF once TRBV5-1 TRBD2 TRBJ2-5
TGTGCCAGCAAGAGTGGGCAAGAGACCCAGTACTTC CASKSGQETQYF - TRBV28 - TRBJ2-5
TGTGCCAGCAGCCAAGATGCAGCCCGGGGCGATGGCTACACCTTC CASSQDAARGDGYTF - TRBV3-1 - TRBJ1-2
TGTGCCACCCAGCCTAGAGGACGGAATGAGCAGTTCTTC CATQPRGRNEQFF - TRBV25-1 - TRBJ2-1
TGTGCCAGCAGTTCCGGGACTAGCGGGTGGGAATTCTTC CASSSGTSGWEFF - TRBV6-5 TRBD2 TRBJ2-1
TGCGCCAGCAGCCACCCGGGACTAGCAGTCTACAATGAGCAGTTCTTC CASSHPGLAVYNEQFF - TRBV4-1 TRBD2 TRBJ2-1
TGTGCCAGCAGTTACCCGGGGGCTAGCGGGTCTGAAGAGACCCAGTACTTC CASSYPGASGSEETQYF once TRBV6-5 TRBD2 TRBJ2-5
TGTGCCACCAGTGATTTGGGGACACAGACTAAGGGCGATGAGCAGTTCTTC CATSDLGTQTKGDEQFF - TRBV24-1 - TRBJ2-1
TGCGCCAGCCGCGGCGTGGCGAACACTGAAGCTTTCTTT CASRGVANTEAFF - TRBV4-1 - TRBJ1-1
TGTGCCAGCAGCTCGAGGACAGGGGCCTACTACGAGCAGTACTTC CASSSRTGAYYEQYF - TRBV6-2/TRBV6-3 TRBD1 TRBJ2-7
TGCGCCAGCAGCCAAGTGGGAGGGGCCGGTCAGCCCCAGCATTTT CASSQVGGAGQPQHF - TRBV4-3 - TRBJ1-5
TGCAGTGCTAGAGATTTTCTTGATACTAGCGGGAGACCAGATACGCAGTATTTT CSARDFLDTSGRPDTQYF - TRBV20-1 TRBD2 TRBJ2-3
TGCGCCAGCAGCCCACTTGGCGGGAGCGGGTCCTACGAGCAGTACTTC CASSPLGGSGSYEQYF - TRBV5-1 TRBD2 TRBJ2-7
TGCAGTGCTCCATATTCTCGGTCCAAAAACATTCAGTACTTC CSAPYSRSKNIQYF - TRBV20-1 - TRBJ2-4
TGTGCCAGCAGCGTAGTAGGCGGGGAGCTGTTTTTT CASSVVGGELFF - TRBV9 - TRBJ2-2
TGTGCCAGCAGTCCCGGGACAGGGGGCGTTAATTCACCCCTCCACTTT CASSPGTGGVNSPLHF - TRBV12-3/TRBV12-4 TRBD1 TRBJ1-6
TGCGCCAGCAGCCGAGCTAGCGGAGCCTACGAGCAGTACTTC CASSRASGAYEQYF - TRBV4-3 TRBD2 TRBJ2-7
TGTGCCTGGAGGCTAGTGAACACTGAAGCTTTCTTT CAWRLVNTEAFF once TRBV30 - TRBJ1-1
TGCAGTGCCCCAAACAGCGTTAGCAATCAGCCCCAGCATTTT CSAPNSVSNQPQHF - TRBV20-1 - TRBJ1-5
TGTGCCAGCAGTGAGACTAGCGGGGGTGTCAATGAGCAGTTCTTC CASSETSGGVNEQFF - TRBV2 TRBD2 TRBJ2-1
TGTGCCAGCAGCTCCCTTGGGAATGAGCAGTTCTTC CASSSLGNEQFF - TRBV3-1 - TRBJ2-1
TGCAGCGCCGAGGGTGGGACTGAAGCTTTCTTT CSAEGGTEAFF - TRBV29-1 - TRBJ1-1
TGCAGCGTTAACCTCGGGACACCTCCTTACGAGCAGTACTTC CSVNLGTPPYEQYF - TRBV29-1 - TRBJ2-7
TGCGCCAGCAGGGGGCAGGTTCGCCCTTGGGGATACAATGAGCAGTTCTTC CASRGQVRPWGYNEQFF once TRBV4-1 - TRBJ2-1
TGTGCCAGCAGTTTACAGGCAGGGAGGCTCGGTGGCTACACCTTC CASSLQAGRLGGYTF - TRBV12-3/TRBV12-4 - TRBJ1-2
TGTGCCAGCAGCTTAATGCGGGGGAAAGAGACCCAGTACTTC CASSLMRGKETQYF - TRBV11-2 TRBD2 TRBJ2-5
TGTGCCAGCTCCAAAACCGGGAAGAGCACCGGGGAGCTGTTTTTT CASSKTGKSTGELFF - TRBV7-2 - TRBJ2-2
TGCAGTGCTAGGGGGCTGAGTCTTAATGAGCAGTACTTC CSARGLSLNEQYF - TRBV20-1 - TRBJ2-7
TGTGCCAGCAGTCACGACAGGGGGTATGCCGGGGAGCTGTTTTTT CASSHDRGYAGELFF - TRBV9 TRBD1 TRBJ2-2
TGTGCCAGCAGTGGGACAGGGGGAGGTACTGCGGTCCACTTT CASSGTGGGTAVHF - TRBV12-3/TRBV12-4 TRBD1 TRBJ1-6
TGCGCCAGCAGCTTGGATGAAGGGAGGGACACTGAAGCTTTCTTT CASSLDEGRDTEAFF - TRBV5-1 - TRBJ1-1
TGTGCCAGCAGCGTAGGAGATGTCAGGTTCGCAAATTTGTATCCCCTCCACTTT CASSVGDVRFANLYPLHF - TRBV9 - TRBJ1-6
TGTGCCAGCAGCGCCGGGACTAGCGGGAGATACCAAGAGACCCAGTACTTC CASSAGTSGRYQETQYF - TRBV7-2 TRBD2 TRBJ2-5
TGCAGTGCTATAAGCGGGAGGGCCATCCACGAGCAGTACTTC CSAISGRAIHEQYF - TRBV20-1 TRBD2 TRBJ2-7
TGTGCCGCACCGGGAGTGAGCACAGATACGCAGTATTTT CAAPGVSTDTQYF - TRBV30 - TRBJ2-3
TGCAGCGTTGAAGATCAACTAGCGGGATCCTACAATGAGCAGTTCTTC CSVEDQLAGSYNEQFF - TRBV29-1 TRBD2 TRBJ2-1
TGCAGTGCTAGCTCACAGGGATTAATCGACGAGCAGTACTTC CSASSQGLIDEQYF - TRBV20-1 - TRBJ2-7
TGCAGCGTTACAGGGGGAGGCGAGCAGTACTTC CSVTGGGEQYF - TRBV29-1 TRBD1 TRBJ2-7
TGTGCCAGCAATAGGGGCCTCGGAGGCAATCAGCCCCAGCATTTT CASNRGLGGNQPQHF - TRBV2 - TRBJ1-5
TGTGCCTGGAGTTCTCTAGCGGGGAGCTCCTACGAGCAGTACTTC CAWSSLAGSSYEQYF - TRBV30 TRBD2 TRBJ2-7
TGCGCCAGCAGCTTGATGACACCATCAGATACGCAGTATTTT CASSLMTPSDTQYF - TRBV5-1 - TRBJ2-3